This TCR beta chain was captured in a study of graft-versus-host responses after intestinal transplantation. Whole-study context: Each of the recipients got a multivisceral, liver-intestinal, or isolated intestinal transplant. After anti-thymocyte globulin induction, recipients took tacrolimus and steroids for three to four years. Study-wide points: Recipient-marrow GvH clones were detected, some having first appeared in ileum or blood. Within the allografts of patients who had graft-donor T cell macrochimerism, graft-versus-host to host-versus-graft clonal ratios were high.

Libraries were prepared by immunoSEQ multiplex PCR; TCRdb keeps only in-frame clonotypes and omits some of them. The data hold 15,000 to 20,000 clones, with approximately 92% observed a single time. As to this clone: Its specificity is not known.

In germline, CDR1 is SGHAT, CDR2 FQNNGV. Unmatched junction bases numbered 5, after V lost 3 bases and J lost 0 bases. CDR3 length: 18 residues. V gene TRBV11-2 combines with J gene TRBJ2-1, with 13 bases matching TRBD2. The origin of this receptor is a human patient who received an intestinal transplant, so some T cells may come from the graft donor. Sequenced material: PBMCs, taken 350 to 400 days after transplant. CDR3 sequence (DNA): TGTGCCAGCAGCTTGAGACTAGCGGGGGGCGGCTCCTACAATGAGCAGTTCTTC. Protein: CASSLRLAGGGSYNEQFF.